These T cell receptor beta chains were read from a single sample in a study of blood T cell repertoires in COVID-19. Data came from immunoSEQ multiplex PCR; TCRdb stores just in-frame clones and leaves some out. The table lists 200,000 to 250,000 clones, around 90% of them singletons, with roughly 2.5% in the top ten. The specimen sequenced was peripheral blood. These receptors were obtained from a man aged 25 to 40 with COVID-19, enrolled during active disease. Each CDR3 is given with its conserved first and last residue. D genes are given only for firm matches. The size entry is marked missing in some rows and otherwise reads once, few, many or a size class.

j_call: TRBJ1-2
d_call: NA
v_call: TRBV11-2
clone_size: NA
cdr3_aa: CASSFMRAYGYTF
cdr3_nt: TGTGCCAGCAGCTTTATGAGGGCCTATGGCTACACCTTC

j_call: TRBJ2-2
d_call: TRBD2
v_call: TRBV19
clone_size: NA
cdr3_aa: CASSTRLAGEGTGELFF
cdr3_nt: TGTGCCAGTAGTACTAGACTAGCGGGGGAGGGGACCGGGGAGCTGTTTTTT

j_call: TRBJ2-7
d_call: NA
v_call: TRBV7-9
clone_size: NA
cdr3_aa: CASSLWPPYEQYF
cdr3_nt: TGTGCCAGCAGCTTATGGCCCCCCTACGAGCAGTACTTC

j_call: TRBJ1-4
d_call: TRBD1
v_call: TRBV28
clone_size: once
cdr3_aa: CASSGDRREKLFF
cdr3_nt: TGTGCCAGCAGTGGGGACAGGCGTGAAAAACTGTTTTTT

j_call: TRBJ2-5
d_call: NA
v_call: TRBV11-2
clone_size: NA
cdr3_aa: CASSLVFPVETQYF
cdr3_nt: TGTGCCAGCAGCTTAGTGTTCCCGGTGGAGACCCAGTACTTC

j_call: TRBJ1-2
d_call: NA
v_call: TRBV6-5
clone_size: NA
cdr3_aa: CASSIQGRAYGYTF
cdr3_nt: TGTGCCAGCAGTATCCAGGGGCGGGCCTATGGCTACACCTTC

j_call: TRBJ2-7
d_call: TRBD1
v_call: TRBV6-2/TRBV6-3
clone_size: NA
cdr3_aa: CASSSRDSLGEQYF
cdr3_nt: TGTGCCAGCAGTTCGAGGGACAGTTTAGGCGAGCAGTACTTC

j_call: TRBJ2-2
d_call: TRBD1
v_call: TRBV7-9
clone_size: NA
cdr3_aa: CASSFVGQGANTGELFF
cdr3_nt: TGTGCCAGCAGCTTTGTTGGACAGGGGGCCAACACCGGGGAGCTGTTTTTT

j_call: TRBJ1-2
d_call: TRBD1
v_call: TRBV6-5
clone_size: NA
cdr3_aa: CASSPPSGQGDGYTF
cdr3_nt: TGTGCCAGCAGTCCTCCATCCGGACAGGGGGATGGCTACACCTTC

j_call: TRBJ1-1
d_call: NA
v_call: TRBV5-6
clone_size: NA
cdr3_aa: CASSALDSSTEAFF
cdr3_nt: TGTGCCAGCAGCGCCCTGGACAGTTCCACTGAAGCTTTCTTT

j_call: TRBJ2-3
d_call: NA
v_call: TRBV25-1
clone_size: NA
cdr3_aa: CASSEPVGTDTQYF
cdr3_nt: TGTGCCAGCAGTGAACCCGTAGGCACAGATACGCAGTATTTT

j_call: TRBJ2-7
d_call: TRBD1
v_call: TRBV7-9
clone_size: NA
cdr3_aa: CASRLTGDEQYF
cdr3_nt: TGTGCCAGCAGACTCACAGGGGACGAGCAGTACTTC

j_call: TRBJ2-5
d_call: TRBD1
v_call: TRBV6-6
clone_size: NA
cdr3_aa: CASSPGQRPPGAETQYF
cdr3_nt: TGTGCCAGCAGTCCGGGACAGAGACCCCCGGGTGCGGAGACCCAGTACTTC

j_call: TRBJ2-7
d_call: TRBD1
v_call: TRBV6-1
clone_size: NA
cdr3_aa: CASSEEGQGSYEQYF
cdr3_nt: TGTGCCAGCAGTGAAGAAGGACAGGGGTCCTACGAGCAGTACTTC

j_call: TRBJ2-2
d_call: NA
v_call: TRBV10-1
clone_size: NA
cdr3_aa: CASSVTVTGELFF
cdr3_nt: TGCGCCAGCAGTGTAACTGTTACCGGGGAGCTGTTTTTT

j_call: TRBJ1-1
d_call: TRBD1
v_call: TRBV5-6
clone_size: NA
cdr3_aa: CASSALGGTGWPEAFF
cdr3_nt: TGTGCCAGCAGCGCCCTTGGTGGGACAGGGTGGCCTGAAGCTTTCTTT

j_call: TRBJ1-3
d_call: NA
v_call: TRBV12-5
clone_size: NA
cdr3_aa: CASGLVLGGSGNTIYF
cdr3_nt: TGTGCTAGTGGTTTGGTTCTGGGAGGCTCTGGAAACACCATATATTTT